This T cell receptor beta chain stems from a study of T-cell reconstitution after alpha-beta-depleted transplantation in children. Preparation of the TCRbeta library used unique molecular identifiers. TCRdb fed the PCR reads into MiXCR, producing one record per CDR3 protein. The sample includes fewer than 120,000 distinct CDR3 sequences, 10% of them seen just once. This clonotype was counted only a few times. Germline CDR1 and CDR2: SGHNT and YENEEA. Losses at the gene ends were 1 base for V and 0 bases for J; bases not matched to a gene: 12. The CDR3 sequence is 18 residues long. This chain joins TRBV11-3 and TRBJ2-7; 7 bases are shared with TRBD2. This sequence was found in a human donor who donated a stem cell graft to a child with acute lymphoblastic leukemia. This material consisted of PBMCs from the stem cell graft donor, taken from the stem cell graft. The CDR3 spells CASSLGGREWSSSYEQYF. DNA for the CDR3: TGTGCCAGCAGCTTAGGTGGGCGGGAGTGGAGTAGCTCCTACGAGCAGTACTTC. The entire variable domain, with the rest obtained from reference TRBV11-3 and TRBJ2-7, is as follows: EAGVVQSPRYKIIEKKQPVAFWCNPISGHNTLYWYLQNLGQGPELLIRYENEEAVDDSQLPKDRFSAERLKGVDSTLKIQPAELGDSAVYLCASSLGGREWSSSYEQYFGPGTRLTVT.